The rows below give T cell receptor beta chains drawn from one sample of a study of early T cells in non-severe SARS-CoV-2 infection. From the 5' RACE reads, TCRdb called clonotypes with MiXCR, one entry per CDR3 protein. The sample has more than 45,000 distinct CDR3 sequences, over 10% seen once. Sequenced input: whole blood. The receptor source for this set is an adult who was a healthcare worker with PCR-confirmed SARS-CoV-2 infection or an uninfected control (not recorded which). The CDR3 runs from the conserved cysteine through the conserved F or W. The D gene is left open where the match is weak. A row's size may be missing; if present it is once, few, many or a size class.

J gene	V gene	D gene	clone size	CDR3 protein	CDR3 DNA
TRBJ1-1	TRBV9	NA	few	CASSVLASPTEAFF	TGTGCCAGCAGCGTATTGGCGTCCCCCACTGAAGCTTTCTTT
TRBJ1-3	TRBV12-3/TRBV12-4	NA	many	CASSPQAGNTIYF	TGTGCCAGCAGTCCCCAGGCTGGAAACACCATATATTTT
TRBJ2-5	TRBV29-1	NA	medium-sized	CSSQQETQYF	TGCAGCTCTCAGCAAGAGACCCAGTACTTC
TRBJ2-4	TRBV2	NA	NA	CASSAGPENIQYF	TGTGCCAGCAGTGCAGGACCGGAAAACATTCAGTACTTC
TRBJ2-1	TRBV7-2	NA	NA	CASSLGPRSYNEQFF	TGTGCCAGCAGCTTAGGCCCACGCTCCTACAATGAGCAGTTCTTC
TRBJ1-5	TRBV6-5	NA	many	CASSYNGNTPQHF	TGTGCCAGCAGTTACAATGGGAACACACCCCAGCATTTT
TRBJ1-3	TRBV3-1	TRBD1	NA	CASSQTEGQGWNTIYF	TGTGCCAGCAGCCAAACAGAGGGACAGGGATGGAACACCATATATTTT
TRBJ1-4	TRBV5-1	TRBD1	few	CASSMNQGQGEKLFF	TGCGCCAGCAGCATGAATCAGGGACAGGGTGAAAAACTGTTTTTT
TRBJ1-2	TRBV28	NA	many	CASSLGTGRNSGYTF	TGTGCCAGCAGTTTGGGAACAGGGAGGAACTCTGGCTACACCTTC
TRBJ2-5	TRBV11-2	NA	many	CASSPGSQETQYF	TGTGCCAGCAGCCCGGGGAGCCAAGAGACCCAGTACTTC
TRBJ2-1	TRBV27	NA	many	CASSLSAANEQFF	TGTGCCAGCAGTTTATCAGCGGCCAATGAGCAGTTCTTC
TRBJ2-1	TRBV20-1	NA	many	CSARGSLSNEQFF	TGCAGTGCTAGAGGATCGCTGAGCAATGAGCAGTTCTTC
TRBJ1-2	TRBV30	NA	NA	CAWSAGGGGYTF	TGTGCCTGGAGTGCGGGGGGAGGTGGCTACACCTTC
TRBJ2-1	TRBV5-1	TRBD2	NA	CASSLMSLAGEQFF	TGCGCCAGCAGCTTGATGTCACTAGCGGGGGAGCAGTTCTTC
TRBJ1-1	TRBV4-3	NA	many	CASSQGYGEVGAFF	TGCGCCAGCAGCCAAGGTTACGGGGAGGTCGGAGCTTTCTTT
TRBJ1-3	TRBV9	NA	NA	CASSPGGESGNTIYF	TGTGCCAGCAGTCCAGGAGGGGAATCTGGAAACACCATATATTTT
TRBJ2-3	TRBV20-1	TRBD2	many	CSAKKLAGGETDTQYF	TGCAGTGCTAAAAAACTAGCGGGAGGAGAGACAGATACGCAGTATTTT
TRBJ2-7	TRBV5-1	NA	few	CASSLELTEGEQYF	TGCGCCAGCAGCTTGGAGTTAACTGAGGGCGAGCAGTACTTC
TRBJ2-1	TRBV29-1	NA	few	CSVEGGRLEQFF	TGCAGCGTTGAGGGGGGACGCCTTGAGCAGTTCTTC
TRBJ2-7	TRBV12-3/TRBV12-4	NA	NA	CASSLRYFEQYF	TGTGCCAGCAGTTTGAGGTATTTCGAGCAGTACTTC
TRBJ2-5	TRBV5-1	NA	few	CASSPSFRVPETQYF	TGCGCCAGCAGTCCAAGCTTCAGGGTTCCAGAGACCCAGTACTTC
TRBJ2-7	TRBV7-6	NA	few	CASSLVAGLNYEQYF	TGTGCCAGCAGCTTAGTAGCAGGGCTAAATTACGAGCAGTACTTC
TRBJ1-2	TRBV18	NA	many	CASSPLPQNHYGYTF	TGTGCCAGCTCACCACTGCCCCAAAACCACTATGGCTACACCTTC
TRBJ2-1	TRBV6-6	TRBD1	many	CASRMTGEQFF	TGTGCCAGCAGGATGACAGGGGAGCAGTTCTTC
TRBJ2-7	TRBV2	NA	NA	CASNLRDLYEQYF	TGTGCCAGCAACCTCCGGGATCTCTACGAGCAGTACTTC
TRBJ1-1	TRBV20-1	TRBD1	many	CSARTQGDRGPAFF	TGCAGTGCTAGAACCCAAGGGGACAGGGGGCCGGCTTTCTTT
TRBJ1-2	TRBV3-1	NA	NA	CASSQYLAGGYTF	TGTGCCAGCAGCCAATATCTCGCGGGTGGCTACACCTTC
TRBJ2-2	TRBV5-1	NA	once	CASRRTAYTGELFF	TGCGCCAGCAGAAGGACAGCTTACACCGGGGAGCTGTTTTTT
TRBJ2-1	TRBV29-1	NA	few	CSVETDRTNEQFF	TGCAGCGTTGAAACGGACCGTACCAATGAGCAGTTCTTC
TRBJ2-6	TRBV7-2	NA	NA	CASSLVGASGANVLTF	TGTGCCAGCAGCTTAGTAGGCGCCTCTGGGGCCAACGTCCTGACTTTC
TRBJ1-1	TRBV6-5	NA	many	CASTRTSANTEAFF	TGTGCCAGCACCCGGACAAGTGCGAACACTGAAGCTTTCTTT
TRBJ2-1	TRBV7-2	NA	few	CASSLLYSYNEQFF	TGTGCCAGCAGCTTATTATACTCCTACAATGAGCAGTTCTTC
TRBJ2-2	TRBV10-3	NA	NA	CAITGENTGELFF	TGTGCCATCACCGGGGAGAACACCGGGGAGCTGTTTTTT
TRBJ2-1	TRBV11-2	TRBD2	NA	CASSFIAGGGEQFF	TGTGCCAGCAGCTTCATAGCGGGAGGGGGTGAGCAGTTCTTC
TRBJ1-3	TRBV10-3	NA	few	CAISPPGRLYF	TGTGCCATCAGCCCTCCCGGACGGTTATATTTT
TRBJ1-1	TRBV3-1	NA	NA	CASSSTMNTEAFF	TGTGCCAGCAGCAGTACGATGAACACTGAAGCTTTCTTT
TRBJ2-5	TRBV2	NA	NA	CASRFETQYF	TGTGCCAGCAGGTTCGAGACCCAGTACTTC
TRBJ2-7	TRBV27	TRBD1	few	CASSPGTGIYEQYF	TGTGCCAGCAGTCCCGGGACAGGCATTTACGAGCAGTACTTC
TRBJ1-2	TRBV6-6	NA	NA	CASRDNYGYTF	TGTGCCAGCAGGGACAACTATGGCTACACCTTC
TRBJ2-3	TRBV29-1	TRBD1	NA	CSVRDSDVSTDTQYF	TGCAGCGTTAGGGACAGCGACGTCAGCACAGATACGCAGTATTTT
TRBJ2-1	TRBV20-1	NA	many	CSALGPGHSYNEQFF	TGCAGTGCTTTGGGCCCGGGACACTCCTACAATGAGCAGTTCTTC
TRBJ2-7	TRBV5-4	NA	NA	CASSLDRQGIREQYF	TGTGCCAGCAGCTTGGACCGTCAGGGGATCCGCGAGCAGTACTTC
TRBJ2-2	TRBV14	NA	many	CASSQGPGELFF	TGTGCCAGCAGCCAGGGTCCCGGGGAGCTGTTTTTT
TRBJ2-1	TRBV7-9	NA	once	CASSLMVDEQFF	TGTGCCAGCAGCTTAATGGTTGATGAGCAGTTCTTC
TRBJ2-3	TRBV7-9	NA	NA	CASSLMAGDTQYF	TGTGCCAGCAGCTTGATGGCAGGTGATACGCAGTATTTT
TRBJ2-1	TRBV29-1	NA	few	CSVVVYNEQFF	TGCAGCGTTGTTGTGTACAATGAGCAGTTCTTC
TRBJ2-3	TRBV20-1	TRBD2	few	CSASPRGLQHTDTQYF	TGCAGTGCTAGTCCTCGGGGACTACAACACACAGATACGCAGTATTTT
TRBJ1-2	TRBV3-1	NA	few	CASSQIANYGYTF	TGTGCCAGCAGCCAAATCGCTAACTATGGCTACACCTTC
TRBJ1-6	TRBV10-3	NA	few	CAISEGRSGTLNSPLHF	TGTGCCATCAGTGAGGGGAGGTCCGGGACTCTCAATTCACCCCTCCACTTT
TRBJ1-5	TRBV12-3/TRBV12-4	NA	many	CASRASSQPQHF	TGTGCATCGAGGGCCAGTAGCCAGCCCCAGCATTTT
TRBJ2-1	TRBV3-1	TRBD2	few	CASRDSGGAYHEQFF	TGTGCCAGCAGGGATAGCGGGGGGGCTTACCATGAGCAGTTCTTC
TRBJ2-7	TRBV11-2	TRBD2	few	CASSPEPLGTTLYEQYF	TGTGCCAGCAGCCCAGAACCGTTGGGGACTACTTTGTACGAGCAGTACTTC
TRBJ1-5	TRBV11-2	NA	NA	CASSALGGSNQPQHF	TGTGCCAGCAGCGCCCTAGGGGGTAGCAATCAGCCCCAGCATTTT
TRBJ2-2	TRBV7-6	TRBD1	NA	CASSPSDRDAGELFF	TGTGCCAGCAGCCCTAGTGACAGGGACGCCGGGGAGCTGTTTTTT
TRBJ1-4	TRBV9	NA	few	CASSGQSEKLFF	TGTGCCAGCAGCGGCCAGAGTGAAAAACTGTTTTTT